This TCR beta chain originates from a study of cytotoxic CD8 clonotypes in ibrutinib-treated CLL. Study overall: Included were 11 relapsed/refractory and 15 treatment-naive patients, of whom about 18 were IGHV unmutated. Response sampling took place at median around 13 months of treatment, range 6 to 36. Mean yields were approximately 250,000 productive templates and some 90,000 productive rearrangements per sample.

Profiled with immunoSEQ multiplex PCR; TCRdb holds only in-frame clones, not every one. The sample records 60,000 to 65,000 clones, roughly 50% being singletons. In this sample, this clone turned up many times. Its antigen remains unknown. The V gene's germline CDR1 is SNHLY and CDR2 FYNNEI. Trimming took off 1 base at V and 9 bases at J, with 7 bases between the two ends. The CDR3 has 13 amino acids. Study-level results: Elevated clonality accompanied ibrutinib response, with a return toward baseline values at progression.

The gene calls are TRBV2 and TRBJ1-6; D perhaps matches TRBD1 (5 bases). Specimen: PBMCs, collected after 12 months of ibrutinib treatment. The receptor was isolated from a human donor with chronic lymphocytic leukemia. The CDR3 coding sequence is TGTGCCAGCAGTGAAGAGGGGAGTTCACCCCTCCACTTT. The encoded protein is CASSEEGSSPLHF.